Each of the 9 T cell receptor beta chains below was sequenced from the same sample in a study of blood T cell repertoires in COVID-19. Libraries were prepared by immunoSEQ multiplex PCR; TCRdb keeps only in-frame clonotypes and omits some of them. The data show a few hundred thousand clones, 65% to 90% seen once. What was sequenced was PBMCs or T cells enriched from blood (not recorded which). The receptors here all came from a man aged 25-45 years who had recovered from COVID-19.

The rearrangement links TRBV15 to TRBJ1-2; D is unresolved. The CDR3 is 15 amino acids. Trimming removed 0 bases from V and 5 bases from J, with 13 bases in between. The germline CDR1 and CDR2 sequences are LNHNV and YYDKDF (reference sequence). The CDR3 DNA is TGTGCCACCAGCAGAGATGCTGGCGGGCTTTATGGCTACACCTTC. It encodes CATSRDAGGLYGYTF.

V and J are TRBV7-2 and TRBJ2-3; TRBD2 aligns across 12 bases. V was pared by 1 base and J by 7 bases, with 9 bases of the junction left unmatched. This CDR3 has 17 residues. Germline V lookup: CDR1 SGHTA, CDR2 FQGNSA. DNA for the CDR3: TGTGCCAGCAGCTTAGTAGGGCTAGCGGGAGGGCCAAATACGCAGTATTTT. Its translation: CASSLVGLAGGPNTQYF.

The chain couples TRBV5-6 to TRBJ1-2; D may be TRBD1 (6 bases). The length of the CDR3 is 14 residues. Trimming pared 4 bases from V and 7 bases from J, leaving 17 bases between. Germline loops: CDR1 SGHDT, CDR2 YYEEEE. In nucleotides, the CDR3 is TGTGCCAGCAGCCTTTGGGGGGGCGCCTCTGGCTACACCTTC. It codes for CASSLWGGASGYTF.

This clone was detected once. The chain carries TRBV5-1 and TRBJ1-4; TRBD1 might be the D (5 bases). Germline V gene data show CDR1 as SGHRS and CDR2 as YFSETQ. The CDR3 extends over 17 amino acids. Between the trimmed V and J ends, which lost 0 bases and 4 bases, there was a span of 16 bases. This CDR3 is CASSLDPSGRSNEKLFF. The CDR3 DNA reads as TGCGCCAGCAGCTTGGATCCCTCAGGGCGTAGTAATGAAAAACTGTTTTTT.

V is TRBV6-1 and J is TRBJ1-5; TRBD1 matches 10 bases. Losses at the gene ends were 2 bases for V and 6 bases for J; bases not matched to a gene: 1. Germline V gives CDR1 MNHNS, CDR2 SASEGT. The CDR3 is 14 residues long. The CDR3 loop reads CASSEWTGGQPQHF. CDR3 sequence (DNA): TGTGCCAGCAGTGAATGGACAGGGGGTCAGCCCCAGCATTTT.

The genes are TRBV5-1 and TRBJ2-7; D gene uncertain. The germline V gene has CDR1 SGHRS and CDR2 YFSETQ. V gave up 0 bases and J gave up 4 bases, with 5 bases separating them. CDR3 length: 12 residues. The CDR3, as DNA: TGCGCCAGCAGCTTGGATTATTACGAGCAGTACTTC. Protein: CASSLDYYEQYF. Full variable domain (rest looked up from reference TRBV5-1 and TRBJ2-7): KAGVTQTPRYLIKTRGQQVTLSCSPISGHRSVSWYQQTPGQGLQFLFEYFSETQRNKGNFPGRFSGRQFSNSRSEMNVSTLELGDSALYLCASSLDYYEQYFGPGTRLTVT.

This clone came up a few times. J is TRBJ1-3 and V is TRBV5-1; 7 nucleotides match TRBD1. Germline loops: CDR1 SGHRS, CDR2 YFSETQ. There are 16 residues in the CDR3. V gave up 3 bases and J gave up 0 bases; unmatched junction bases: 6. The CDR3 sequence: CASSSGTVISGNTIYF. CDR3 coding DNA: TGCGCCAGCAGCTCAGGGACAGTGATCTCTGGAAACACCATATATTTT.

The chain links TRBV19 to TRBJ2-2; a weak D match, TRBD2 (6 bases). The CDR3 consists of 15 residues. The germline V and J ends were trimmed by 6 bases and 8 bases, with 19 bases remaining between them. Germline V gene lookup returns CDR1 LNHDA and CDR2 SQIVND (reference sequence). The CDR3 here is CASSSGLSVWGELFF. The CDR3 DNA follows: TGTGCCAGTAGCTCCGGACTATCCGTGTGGGGGGAGCTGTTTTTT.

V gene TRBV18 combines with J gene TRBJ2-1; D is unresolved. V lost 3 bases, J lost 5 bases, and 8 bases lay in between. Germline V gene lookup returns CDR1 KGHSH and CDR2 LQKENI. The CDR3 runs 13 residues. DNA for the CDR3: TGTGCCAGCTCACCGGCAGGCCACAATGAGCAGTTCTTC. This codes for CASSPAGHNEQFF.